The clone carrying this T cell receptor (beta chain) was counted between two and nine times. TCRdb re-called the 5' RACE reads with MiXCR, one entry per CDR3 protein. The repertoire holds about 270,000 distinct CDR3 sequences, roughly 16% seen once, with more than 20% in the top ten. Germline V lookup: CDR1 MNHEY, CDR2 SMNVEV (reference sequence). Deletions cut 7 bases from V and 1 base from J, with 9 bases between. The length of the CDR3 is 13 residues. This entry is derived from a study of T-cell memory formation after mild COVID-19. As for the study in general: Largely donor-specific sequence clusters came from a couple of donors.

Sequenced material: PBMCs or a T cell subset sorted from them (not recorded which). The receptor was isolated from a man between 18 and 29 years old who had mild COVID-19 (a few samples of this study predate the infection). Cell type and time point are not known. The chain is built from TRBV27 and TRBJ2-3; D is perhaps TRBD2 (5 bases). The CDR3 sequence: CASKSSGTDTQYF. CDR3 in DNA: TGTGCCAGCAAAAGTAGCGGCACAGATACGCAGTATTTT.